A single sample gave rise to the 12 T cell receptor beta chains below, sequenced in a study of Ad26.COV2.S vaccination and SARS-CoV-2 variants. The treatment is: about 20 received Ad26.COV2.S at low or high dose, single or two shots; several received placebo; per-sample allocation not given. Sampling occurred on day 63 after the first vaccine or placebo injection. The assay was immunoSEQ multiplex PCR, and TCRdb's table has in-frame clones only and misses some. The sample has about 350,000 clones, 88% seen once. The source material was peripheral blood, sampled in a trial of Ad26.COV2.S vaccine versus placebo. The receptor source for this set is a person aged 18-60 years who received the Ad26.COV2.S COVID-19 vaccine or a placebo.

This clone was detected only once. This chain connects TRBV12-3 or TRBV12-4 to TRBJ2-7; D ambiguous. This CDR3 comprises 13 residues. V was trimmed by 4 bases and J by 9 bases, leaving 16 bases between them. The CDR3 sequence: CASSYLNRARQYF. In DNA form, the CDR3 reads TGTGCCAGCAGTTACCTAAACAGAGCACGGCAGTACTTC.

The chain joins TRBV4-3 to TRBJ2-7, with TRBD2 matching 10 bases. Germline V CDR1 and CDR2: LGHNA, YSLEER. V gave up 0 bases and J gave up 4 bases; unmatched junction bases: 3. The CDR3 length is 15 residues. CDR3 in DNA: TGCGCCAGCAGCCAAGAGAGGACTAGCGGATACGAGCAGTACTTC. This encodes CASSQERTSGYEQYF.

The sample holds a few counts of this clone. V and J are TRBV6-5 and TRBJ2-2; 11 bases are a match to TRBD1. From germline, CDR1 is MNHEY and CDR2 SVGAGI. The CDR3 is made up of 12 amino acids. The V gene end was trimmed by 6 bases and the J gene end by 14 bases; junction bases not matched to a gene: 5. The CDR3 DNA reads TGTGCCAGCAGACAGGGACAGGGGGTTCTGTTTTTT. This encodes CASRQGQGVLFF.

The CDR3, as DNA: TGTGCCAGCAGGAAACAGGGACCCCTCCACTTT. Protein sequence: CASRKQGPLHF. This chain joins TRBV6-5 and TRBJ1-6, with D maybe TRBD1 (6 bases). The CDR3 sequence is 11 residues long. Germline V gene data show CDR1 as MNHEY and CDR2 as SVGAGI. V gave up 6 bases and J gave up 12 bases, with 9 bases separating them.

In the case of this clone: One junction end does not reproduce the germline sequence, and a read error may be involved. V gene TRBV5-4 combines with J gene TRBJ1-2; tentatively, D is TRBD1 (5 bases). This CDR3 contains 13 residues. Germline V lookup: CDR1 SGHNT, CDR2 YYREEE (reference sequence). The CDR3 reads CASIPEGQRAESF. The CDR3 DNA sequence: TGTGCCAGCATCCCCGAGGGGCAGCGGGCCGAAAGCTTC.

V gene TRBV5-1 combines with J gene TRBJ2-2, with 7 bases identical to TRBD2. V dropped 0 bases and J dropped 4; count of bases not matched to a gene: 0. Germline CDR1 and CDR2: SGHRS and YFSETQ. The CDR3 length is 14 residues. The CDR3 DNA follows: TGCGCCAGCAGCTTGGGCGGGAGCACCGGGGAGCTGTTTTTT. As protein: CASSLGGSTGELFF.

The chain carries TRBV30 and TRBJ2-1; a possible D gene is TRBD2 (5 bases). This CDR3 contains 11 residues. Germline loops: CDR1 GTSNPN, CDR2 SVGIG (reference sequence). As DNA, the CDR3 is TGTAGCGGCAGCTCCTACAATGAGCAGTTCTTC. The encoded protein is CSGSSYNEQFF.

The rearrangement uses TRBV29-1 and TRBJ2-5; 11 nucleotides match TRBD2. The CDR3 totals 14 residues. CDR1 is SQVTM and CDR2 is ANQGSEA in the germline V gene. Unmatched junction bases numbered 3, after V lost 3 bases and J lost 3 bases. CDR3 nucleotide sequence: TGCAGCGTTGACCTACTAGCGGGAGAAGAGACCCAGTACTTC. Its protein product is CSVDLLAGEETQYF. Looking up the rest from reference TRBV29-1 and TRBJ2-5 gives the full variable domain: SAVISQKPSRDICQRGTSLTIQCQVDSQVTMMFWYRQQPGQSLTLIATANQGSEATYESGFVIDKFPISRPNLTFSTLTVSNMSPEDSSIYLCSVDLLAGEETQYFGPGTRLLVL.

This clone occurred once. The chain is built from TRBV5-1 and TRBJ2-2; no reliable D call. The CDR3 totals 16 residues. The V gene lost 0 bases and the J gene lost 1 base, with 10 bases spanning the gap. Germline V CDR1 and CDR2: SGHRS, YFSETQ. DNA of the CDR3: TGCGCCAGCAGCTTGGCTCCGACCATGAACACCGGGGAGCTGTTTTTT. Amino acid sequence: CASSLAPTMNTGELFF.

The chain joins TRBV19 to TRBJ1-2; no definite D call. The CDR3 covers 15 residues. Between the trimmed V and J ends, which lost 2 bases and 4 bases, there was a span of 14 bases. Germline assignment: CDR1 LNHDA and CDR2 SQIVND (reference sequence). CDR3 protein: CASSITRGASYGYTF. The DNA for the CDR3 is TGTGCCAGTAGTATAACACGCGGTGCGTCCTATGGCTACACCTTC.

The V gene is TRBV27, the J gene TRBJ2-7; D uncertain. Germline assignment: CDR1 MNHEY and CDR2 SMNVEV (reference sequence). The CDR3 is 14 amino acids. The ends were cut back, 6 bases at V and 3 bases at J, with 15 bases in the middle. The CDR3 here is CASRGPGYFYEQYF. CDR3 in DNA: TGTGCCAGCAGGGGCCCTGGGTATTTCTACGAGCAGTACTTC.

The chain couples TRBV5-1 to TRBJ2-3; D is possibly TRBD1 (5 bases). This CDR3 comprises 14 residues. Germline V gene lookup returns CDR1 SGHRS and CDR2 YFSETQ. Trimming stripped 1 base from V and 3 bases from J, with 9 bases between. CDR3 sequence reads: CASSLSRETDTQYF. The CDR3 DNA reads TGCGCCAGCAGCTTGTCCAGGGAAACAGATACGCAGTATTTT. The full variable domain, completed using reference TRBV5-1 and TRBJ2-3, is KAGVTQTPRYLIKTRGQQVTLSCSPISGHRSVSWYQQTPGQGLQFLFEYFSETQRNKGNFPGRFSGRQFSNSRSEMNVSTLELGDSALYLCASSLSRETDTQYFGPGTRLTVL.